Listed here are 23 T cell receptor beta chains from one sample, sequenced in a study of OX40 agonist ivuxolimab in advanced cancers. Generated by immunoSEQ multiplex PCR, the TCRdb table keeps only in-frame clones and is missing some. The sample consists of about 18,000 clones, roughly 84% of them appearing once. Specimen: CD4+ or CD8+ T cells sorted from blood, collected in a trial of the OX40 agonist ivuxolimab. The receptors come from an adult with an advanced solid tumor such as melanoma, head and neck, liver or kidney cancer.

V usage is TRBV23-1 and J usage is TRBJ1-2, with 10 bases fitting TRBD1. TRBV23-1 is assigned to the ORF class and has an uncertain function. CDR3 size: 17 residues. V shed 0 bases, J shed 5 bases, and the junction held 9 bases outside the gene matches. The CDR3 sequence is CASSQSNGTGDGYGYTF. The CDR3 nucleotides are TGCGCCAGCAGTCAATCGAATGGGACAGGGGATGGTTATGGCTACACCTTC.

The V gene is TRBV7-9, the J gene TRBJ2-1; D may be TRBD2 (6 bases). Germline V CDR1 and CDR2: SEHNR, FQNEAQ (reference sequence). Trimming took off 6 bases at V and 10 bases at J, with 10 bases between the two ends. The CDR3 spans 11 residues. This chain's CDR3 is CASSFRGEQFF. The CDR3 bases are TGTGCCAGCAGTTTCCGGGGGGAGCAGTTCTTC. Together with reference TRBV7-9 and TRBJ2-1, the CDR3 gives the full variable domain: DTGVSQNPRHKITKRGQNVTFRCDPISEHNRLYWYRQTLGQGPEFLTYFQNEAQLEKSRLLSDRFSAERPKGSFSTLEIQRTEQGDSAMYLCASSFRGEQFFGPGTRLTVL.

The V and J genes are TRBV4-3 and TRBJ2-2, with D perhaps TRBD2 (5 bases). Germline assignment: CDR1 LGHNA and CDR2 YSLEER. The CDR3 runs 16 residues. Trimming took 0 bases from V and 3 from J, leaving 11 bases between them. The CDR3 loop reads CASSQDRRLYTGELFF. The CDR3 coding sequence is TGCGCCAGCAGCCAAGATAGGAGGCTTTACACCGGGGAGCTGTTTTTT.

The J gene is TRBJ2-5, the V gene TRBV18; tentative D call: TRBD1 (5 bases). There are 13 residues in the CDR3. The germline V gene has CDR1 KGHSH and CDR2 LQKENI. V lost 2 bases and J lost 3, with 7 bases in between. In nucleotides, the CDR3 is TGTGCCAGCTCACCAGACAGCGAAGAGACCCAGTACTTC. Translated, it gives CASSPDSEETQYF.

The V gene is TRBV7-9, the J gene TRBJ1-4, with 7 positions matching TRBD1. Germline V gives CDR1 SEHNR, CDR2 FQNEAQ (reference sequence). The length of the CDR3 is 16 residues. V lost 3 bases and J lost 1; bases outside the gene matches: 5. In nucleotides, the CDR3 is TGTGCCAGCAGCTTCGACAGGGATGGAACTAATGAAAAACTGTTTTTT. Encoded protein: CASSFDRDGTNEKLFF.

The chain employs TRBV19 and TRBJ2-5; D is perhaps TRBD1 (5 bases). The V end was cut by 7 bases, the J end by 2 bases, with 20 bases between. This CDR3 comprises 16 residues. The germline gives CDR1 LNHDA, CDR2 SQIVND (reference sequence). The CDR3 DNA reads as TGTGCCAGTACCGAGACAGCGCTGGGTGGGCAAGAGACCCAGTACTTC. It translates to CASTETALGGQETQYF.

The chain recombines TRBV9 with TRBJ2-3, with D uncertain. V lost 4 bases to trimming and J lost 0 bases, with 18 bases between them. Germline V gene lookup returns CDR1 SGDLS and CDR2 YYNGEE. The CDR3 is 17 amino acids. This CDR3 reads CASSPESQLFSTDTQYF. The CDR3 DNA sequence: TGTGCCAGCAGCCCCGAGTCCCAACTTTTTAGCACAGATACGCAGTATTTT. Variable domain in full (rest from reference TRBV9 and TRBJ2-3): DSGVTQTPKHLITATGQRVTLRCSPRSGDLSVYWYQQSLDQGLQFLIQYYNGEERAKGNILERFSAQQFPDLHSELNLSSLELGDSALYFCASSPESQLFSTDTQYFGPGTRLTVL.

This clone was recorded a few times. The chain joins TRBV27 to TRBJ1-2; 7 bases match TRBD1. Germline V gene sequence: CDR1 MNHEY, CDR2 SMNVEV (reference sequence). J was trimmed by 2 bases and V by 3 bases; bases with no gene match: 3. This CDR3 spans 14 amino acids. The CDR3 sequence: CASSFDRVNYGYTF. CDR3 coding DNA: TGTGCCAGCAGTTTCGACAGGGTCAACTATGGCTACACCTTC.

The chain has TRBV27 and TRBJ2-7; 9 positions match TRBD1. This CDR3 is 14 amino acids long. The J segment lost 4 bases and the V segment lost 1 base, leaving 2 bases of the junction unmatched. Per the germline V gene, CDR1 is MNHEY and CDR2 is SMNVEV (reference sequence). DNA of the CDR3: TGTGCCAGCAGTTTATTGGGGACAGGGTACGAGCAGTACTTC. Encoded protein: CASSLLGTGYEQYF.

The chain combines TRBV27 with TRBJ1-1, with D possibly TRBD1 on 6 matching bases. Germline V lookup: CDR1 MNHEY, CDR2 SMNVEV (reference sequence). V lost 5 bases and J lost 5, with 9 bases in between. The CDR3 has 12 amino acids. CDR3 residues: CASSMDRTEAFF. The CDR3 coding sequence is TGTGCCAGCAGTATGGACAGAACTGAAGCTTTCTTT.

The CDR3 region is CSVGSEKLFF. In nucleotides, the CDR3 is TGCAGCGTTGGAAGTGAAAAACTGTTTTTT. The J gene is TRBJ1-4, the V gene TRBV29-1; D gene ambiguous. The germline V gene has CDR1 SQVTM and CDR2 ANQGSEA. The CDR3 consists of 10 residues. V was trimmed by 4 bases and J by 7 bases, leaving 4 bases between them.

V and J are TRBV4-3 and TRBJ2-3; the match to TRBD2 covers 8 bases. The CDR3 spans 18 residues. Germline V gives CDR1 LGHNA, CDR2 YSLEER. V was clipped by 4 bases and J by 0 bases; unmatched bases: 12. CDR3 nucleotide sequence: TGCGCCAGCAGCCTGCTCGGGGGGGCCAGTGCTAGCACAGATACGCAGTATTTT. Protein sequence: CASSLLGGASASTDTQYF.

The chain recombines TRBV2 with TRBJ2-7, with a possible D match to TRBD2 (6 bases). Per the germline V gene, CDR1 is SNHLY and CDR2 is FYNNEI. The ends were cut back, 6 bases at V and 0 bases at J, with 9 bases in the middle. The CDR3 totals 13 residues. The CDR3 DNA reads as TGTGCCAGCAGGGGACTCGGCTCCTACGAGCAGTACTTC. Protein product: CASRGLGSYEQYF.

This clone was found a few times. The chain employs TRBV7-6 and TRBJ1-1, with unresolved D. This CDR3 has 13 residues. The germline V and J ends were trimmed by 0 bases and 1 base, with 3 bases remaining between them. The germline gives CDR1 SGHVS, CDR2 FNYEAQ. The CDR3 nucleotides read TGTGCCAGCAGCTTAGCGGGGAACACTGAAGCTTTCTTT. Translating gives CASSLAGNTEAFF.

V gene TRBV6-1 combines with J gene TRBJ2-5; D is unclear. Germline values: CDR1 MNHNS, CDR2 SASEGT. The length of the CDR3 is 11 residues. Trimming pared 4 bases from V and 7 bases from J, leaving 7 bases between. The chain's CDR3 is CASSAFGTQYF. For the CDR3, the DNA is TGTGCCAGCAGTGCCTTCGGGACCCAGTACTTC.

The V and J genes are TRBV27 and TRBJ2-1; 7 bases are shared with TRBD2. From germline, CDR1 is MNHEY and CDR2 SMNVEV (reference sequence). V gave up 6 bases and J gave up 3 bases; unmatched junction bases: 2. This CDR3 contains 13 residues. CDR3 DNA: TGTGCCAGCAGGCTAGCGGTCTACAATGAGCAGTTCTTC. Protein: CASRLAVYNEQFF.

CDR3 in DNA: TGTGCCAACTCCCCCGAGGGTGCAACTAATGAAAAACTGTTTTTT. Encoded protein: CANSPEGATNEKLFF. The chain recombines TRBV27 with TRBJ1-4; no firm D call. The V gene's germline CDR1 is MNHEY and CDR2 SMNVEV (reference sequence). The CDR3 is 15 residues long. Trimming left V 10 bases short and J 0 bases short, with 15 bases between. Drawing the rest from reference TRBV27 and TRBJ1-4, the complete variable domain is EAQVTQNPRYLITVTGKKLTVTCSQNMNHEYMSWYRQDPGLGLRQIYYSMNVEVTDKGDVPEGYKVSRKEKRNFPLILESPSPNQTSLYFCANSPEGATNEKLFFGSGTQLSVL.

This rearrangement joins TRBV4-3 to TRBJ1-5; TRBD1 might be the D (6 bases). The V gene's germline CDR1 is LGHNA and CDR2 YSLEER. Trimming removed 0 bases at V and 6 bases at J, with 15 bases between. The CDR3 is 16 amino acids. The CDR3 region is CASSQENIRGIQPQHF. CDR3 sequence (DNA): TGCGCCAGCAGCCAAGAAAATATCAGGGGAATTCAGCCCCAGCATTTT.

The rearrangement joins TRBV19 to TRBJ2-7, with D uncertain. The CDR3 is made up of 14 amino acids. The V end lost 3 bases, the J end lost 2 bases, and 11 bases lay between the germline ends. Germline CDR1 LNHDA, CDR2 SQIVND (reference sequence). The CDR3 nucleotides read TGTGCCAGTAGTATTGACTGGAGTGCCTACGAGCAGTACTTC. Translating gives CASSIDWSAYEQYF.

The chain combines TRBV12-5 with TRBJ1-4, with 8 bases aligning to TRBD1. This CDR3 is 14 amino acids long. V lost 6 bases and J lost 7; bases outside the gene matches: 7. Germline V gives CDR1 LGHNT, CDR2 FRNRAP. The CDR3 nucleotides read TGTGCTAGTGGGACAGGGGCGTCTCCTGAAAAACTGTTTTTT. It encodes CASGTGASPEKLFF.

The chain couples TRBV5-4 to TRBJ1-1; D gene ambiguous. The V and J ends lost 7 bases and 0 bases respectively, with 10 bases between them. Per the germline V gene, CDR1 is SGHNT and CDR2 is YYREEE (reference sequence). CDR3 size: 13 residues. In DNA form, the CDR3 reads TGTGCCAGCGGAACCATGATGAACACTGAAGCTTTCTTT. Translating gives CASGTMMNTEAFF.

The chain is built from TRBV5-2 and TRBJ2-3. TRBV5-2 is a listed pseudogene. This CDR3 contains 14 residues. In DNA, the CDR3 is TGTGCCAGCAGCCAAGTTGGGGTAACAGATACGCAGTATTTT. It specifies CASSQVGVTDTQYF.

This chain joins TRBV7-9 and TRBJ2-7; D gene uncertain. The V end was cut by 1 base, the J end by 0 bases, with 10 bases between. The germline V gene encodes CDR1 SEHNR and CDR2 FQNEAQ (reference sequence). This CDR3 has 15 amino acids. In DNA form, the CDR3 reads TGTGCCAGCAGCTTAGTTGGCGGTACCTCCTACGAGCAGTACTTC. It codes for CASSLVGGTSYEQYF.